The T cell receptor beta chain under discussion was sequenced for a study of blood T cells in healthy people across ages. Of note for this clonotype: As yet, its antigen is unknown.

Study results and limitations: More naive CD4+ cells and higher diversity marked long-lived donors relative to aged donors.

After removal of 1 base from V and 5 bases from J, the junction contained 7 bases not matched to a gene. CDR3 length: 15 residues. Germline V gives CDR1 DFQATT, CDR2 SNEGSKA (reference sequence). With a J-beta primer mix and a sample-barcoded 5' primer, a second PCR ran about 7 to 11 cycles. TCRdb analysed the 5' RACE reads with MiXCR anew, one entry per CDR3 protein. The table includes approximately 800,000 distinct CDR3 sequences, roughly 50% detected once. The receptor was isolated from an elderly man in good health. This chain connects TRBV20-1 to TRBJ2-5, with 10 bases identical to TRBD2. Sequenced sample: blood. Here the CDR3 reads CSARVLAGVSETQYF. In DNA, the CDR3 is TGCAGTGCTAGAGTCCTAGCGGGAGTTTCGGAGACCCAGTACTTC.